These T cell receptor beta chains were read from a single sample in a study of shared clonotypes between healthy human individuals. Produced via immunoSEQ multiplex PCR; TCRdb's table is partial and in-frame only. The data show some 1.5 million clones, over 95% seen once. Sequenced material: naive CD4+ T cells sorted from blood. These receptors all come from a man aged 25 to 40 in good health. CDR3s include the opening cysteine and the closing phenylalanine or tryptophan.

v_gene: TRBV27; j_gene: TRBJ2-7; CDR3aa: CASSLVGRSYEQYF
v_gene: TRBV6-6; j_gene: TRBJ2-2; CDR3aa: CASSYSKAYGELFF
v_gene: TRBV28; j_gene: TRBJ2-7; CDR3aa: CASSFYMYEQYF
v_gene: TRBV29-1; j_gene: TRBJ2-1; CDR3aa: CSVWTSGSLPMSNEQFF
v_gene: TRBV7-8; j_gene: TRBJ2-3; CDR3aa: CASSPRLAGSTDTQYF
v_gene: TRBV4-1; j_gene: TRBJ2-5; CDR3aa: CASSQTAGSGETQYF
v_gene: TRBV28; j_gene: TRBJ1-2; CDR3aa: CASRGFGGYYGYTF
v_gene: TRBV30; j_gene: TRBJ1-2; CDR3aa: CAWTPGGFDGYTF
v_gene: TRBV10-1; j_gene: TRBJ2-1; CDR3aa: CASSESGDRGHEQFF
v_gene: TRBV29-1; j_gene: TRBJ1-1; CDR3aa: CSASQRWGRMSTEAFF
v_gene: TRBV28; j_gene: TRBJ1-4; CDR3aa: CASSLSRYEKLFF
v_gene: TRBV7-9; j_gene: TRBJ1-4; CDR3aa: CASSAQGNEKLFF
v_gene: TRBV19; j_gene: TRBJ1-1; CDR3aa: CASSKTGRRTEAFF
v_gene: TRBV6-5; j_gene: TRBJ1-1; CDR3aa: CASSGGYGNTEAFF
v_gene: TRBV1; j_gene: TRBJ2-2; CDR3aa: CTSSQETLRTRGHYGELFF
v_gene: TRBV9; j_gene: TRBJ2-3; CDR3aa: CASSAPGLAGGYTDTQYF
v_gene: TRBV2; j_gene: TRBJ1-1; CDR3aa: CASRWSRAFF
v_gene: TRBV19; j_gene: TRBJ2-3; CDR3aa: CASPRGGTDTQYF
v_gene: TRBV2; j_gene: TRBJ2-3; CDR3aa: CASVGQSTDTQYF
v_gene: TRBV18; j_gene: TRBJ2-7; CDR3aa: CASSSNIGGDEQYF
v_gene: TRBV4-3; j_gene: TRBJ2-4; CDR3aa: CASSQDIGNIQYF
v_gene: TRBV6-1; j_gene: TRBJ2-7; CDR3aa: CASSYEQYF
v_gene: TRBV4-3; j_gene: TRBJ2-4; CDR3aa: CASSQDWWGNIQYF
v_gene: TRBV28; j_gene: TRBJ2-5; CDR3aa: CASSLSSPGMILGETQYF
v_gene: TRBV19; j_gene: TRBJ2-2; CDR3aa: CASSELQNTGELFF
v_gene: TRBV11-2; j_gene: TRBJ2-2; CDR3aa: CASSPSGGSATGELFF
v_gene: TRBV9; j_gene: TRBJ1-2; CDR3aa: CASSVPRLGYTF
v_gene: TRBV11-2; j_gene: TRBJ2-7; CDR3aa: CASSLDLRAALAQYF